These T cell receptor beta chains were read from a single sample in a study of blood T cell repertoires in COVID-19. TCRdb's table, derived via immunoSEQ multiplex PCR, lists solely in-frame clones and lacks some. The table includes over 35,000 clones, around 79% detected once. Source material: peripheral blood. All receptors derive from a man between 65 and 79 years old with acute or convalescent COVID-19. CDR3s include the opening cysteine and the closing phenylalanine or tryptophan. The D gene is left open where the match is weak.

D gene,J gene,V gene,CDR3 protein,CDR3 DNA
-,TRBJ2-1,TRBV24-1,CATSVYGSGNEQFF,TGTGCCACCAGTGTTTATGGGTCGGGGAATGAGCAGTTCTTC
-,TRBJ1-4,TRBV7-9,CASSSSATNEKLFF,TGTGCCAGCAGCTCTTCAGCAACTAATGAAAAACTGTTTTTT
TRBD2,TRBJ2-3,TRBV9,CASSTPSGRALATDTQYF,TGTGCCAGCAGCACCCCTAGCGGGAGGGCCCTAGCAACAGATACGCAGTATTTT
TRBD1,TRBJ2-2,TRBV5-6,CASSWGQGTGELFF,TGTGCCAGCAGCTGGGGACAGGGGACCGGGGAGCTGTTTTTT
TRBD2,TRBJ2-7,TRBV18,CASSPRLAGVQYF,TGTGCCAGCTCACCACGGCTAGCGGGAGTGCAGTACTTC
-,TRBJ1-1,TRBV19,CASTPPGHLRTEAFF,TGTGCCAGTACCCCGCCAGGGCACTTGCGGACTGAAGCTTTCTTT
TRBD1,TRBJ1-6,TRBV19,CASSISTGGNSPLHF,TGTGCCAGTAGTATTTCAACAGGGGGTAATTCACCCCTCCACTTT
TRBD2,TRBJ2-1,TRBV18,CASSPPIAGGPGEQFF,TGTGCCAGCTCACCACCGATAGCGGGAGGACCCGGGGAGCAGTTCTTC
-,TRBJ2-7,TRBV7-9,CASSLALGSEQYF,TGTGCCAGCAGCTTAGCGCTGGGGAGCGAGCAGTACTTC
TRBD1,TRBJ2-7,TRBV7-2,CASSLGDRPYEQYF,TGTGCCAGCAGCTTAGGGGACAGGCCCTACGAGCAGTACTTC
-,TRBJ1-5,TRBV6-2/TRBV6-3,CASSRFGGNQPQHF,TGTGCCAGCAGTCGGTTCGGGGGGAATCAGCCCCAGCATTTT
TRBD2,TRBJ2-3,TRBV7-9,CASSLGLAGTTDTQYF,TGTGCCAGCAGCTTAGGACTAGCGGGTACCACAGATACGCAGTATTTT
-,TRBJ1-5,TRBV19,CASSIEAGLRQPQHF,TGTGCCAGTAGTATAGAGGCAGGGCTCAGACAGCCCCAGCATTTT